Listed below are T cell receptor beta chains from one sample, sequenced in a study of T cell responses to AZD1222 COVID-19 vaccine. The data were produced by immunoSEQ multiplex PCR, yet TCRdb's version contains in-frame clones alone and is incomplete. The data contain 110,000 to 150,000 clones, 85% to 95% of them singletons. The source was peripheral blood, collected after recovery from COVID-19. All receptors derive from an adult who had recovered from COVID-19. CDR3s include the opening cysteine and the closing phenylalanine or tryptophan. A D gene is named only where the DNA matches it firmly. Only some rows state a clone size, as once, few, many or a class for expanded clones.

D: TRBD2
size: .
V: TRBV5-1
J: TRBJ2-1
CDR3: CASSSAGTSGPSSYNEQFF
DNA: TGCGCCAGCAGCTCGGCCGGGACTAGCGGGCCCAGCTCCTACAATGAGCAGTTCTTC

D: .
size: .
V: TRBV21-1
J: TRBJ2-1
CDR3: CASSKARVNEQFF
DNA: TGTGCCAGCAGCAAGGCCAGGGTCAATGAGCAGTTCTTC

D: TRBD2
size: .
V: TRBV3-1/TRBV3-2
J: TRBJ2-3
CDR3: CASSQDRITKRESEDTQYF
DNA: TGTGCCAGCAGCCAAGATAGGATTACTAAGCGGGAGTCGGAAGATACGCAGTATTTT

D: TRBD2
size: .
V: TRBV7-9
J: TRBJ2-5
CDR3: CASSLYPRELGETQYF
DNA: TGTGCCAGCAGCTTATACCCGCGGGAGCTGGGGGAGACCCAGTACTTC

D: .
size: once
V: TRBV7-3
J: TRBJ1-1
CDR3: CASSPGPSNTEAFF
DNA: TGTGCCAGCAGCCCCGGACCGTCGAACACTGAAGCTTTCTTT

D: TRBD2
size: .
V: TRBV27
J: TRBJ2-3
CDR3: CASRGLAGTDTQYF
DNA: TGTGCCAGCAGGGGACTAGCGGGCACAGATACGCAGTATTTT

D: .
size: .
V: TRBV5-6
J: TRBJ1-2
CDR3: CASSPGTVRGYTF
DNA: TGTGCCAGCAGCCCCGGGACGGTTAGGGGCTACACCTTC

D: .
size: .
V: TRBV14
J: TRBJ2-1
CDR3: CASSRDLGNEQFF
DNA: TGTGCCAGCAGCCGAGACTTGGGAAATGAGCAGTTCTTC

D: TRBD1
size: few
V: TRBV7-8
J: TRBJ2-7
CDR3: CASSLNRGPGQGRYEQYF
DNA: TGTGCCAGCAGCTTAAATAGGGGGCCGGGACAGGGACGCTACGAGCAGTACTTC

D: TRBD1
size: .
V: TRBV5-6
J: TRBJ1-5
CDR3: CASSFQGDQPQHF
DNA: TGTGCCAGCAGCTTTCAGGGGGATCAGCCCCAGCATTTT

D: TRBD1
size: once
V: TRBV7-3
J: TRBJ2-2
CDR3: CASSRGQSTGELFF
DNA: TGTGCCAGCAGCCGGGGACAGTCCACCGGGGAGCTGTTTTTT

D: .
size: .
V: TRBV19
J: TRBJ2-1
CDR3: CASSFLRGNAFGDEQFF
DNA: TGTGCCAGTAGTTTTCTCAGGGGAAATGCTTTCGGCGATGAGCAGTTCTTC

D: .
size: .
V: TRBV4-1
J: TRBJ2-1
CDR3: CASSQDGLASFNEQFF
DNA: TGCGCCAGCAGCCAAGACGGTCTAGCGTCTTTCAATGAGCAGTTCTTC

D: .
size: .
V: TRBV21-1
J: TRBJ2-7
CDR3: CASSKAGGRNPRDYEQYF
DNA: TGTGCCAGCAGCAAAGCAGGAGGTAGGAACCCAAGGGACTACGAGCAGTACTTC

D: .
size: .
V: TRBV7-8
J: TRBJ1-1
CDR3: CASSQGRVEAFF
DNA: TGTGCCAGCAGCCAAGGACGGGTTGAAGCTTTCTTT

D: TRBD1
size: .
V: TRBV2
J: TRBJ1-3
CDR3: CASNRDRGNTIYF
DNA: TGTGCCAGCAATCGGGACAGGGGGAACACCATATATTTT

D: .
size: .
V: TRBV9
J: TRBJ1-6
CDR3: CASSQGYSPLHF
DNA: TGTGCCAGCAGCCAGGGGTATTCACCCCTCCACTTT

D: .
size: .
V: TRBV6-4
J: TRBJ2-4
CDR3: CASSDAGRSRRFKNIQYF
DNA: TGTGCCAGCAGTGACGCCGGACGGTCCAGGCGATTCAAAAACATTCAGTACTTC

D: .
size: .
V: TRBV2
J: TRBJ2-3
CDR3: CASSLQSTSTDTQYF
DNA: TGTGCCAGCAGCCTGCAATCGACTAGCACAGATACGCAGTATTTT

D: TRBD2
size: .
V: TRBV7-9
J: TRBJ2-3
CDR3: CASSLRLAGSPDTQYF
DNA: TGTGCCAGCAGCCTACGACTAGCGGGAAGCCCAGATACGCAGTATTTT

D: TRBD1
size: .
V: TRBV27
J: TRBJ1-1
CDR3: CASSSFQGGLNTEAFF
DNA: TGTGCCAGCAGTTCCTTCCAGGGGGGGTTGAACACTGAAGCTTTCTTT

D: .
size: .
V: TRBV6-5
J: TRBJ2-7
CDR3: CASRPIAGFYEQYF
DNA: TGTGCCAGCAGGCCCATTGCGGGATTCTACGAGCAGTACTTC

D: .
size: .
V: TRBV19
J: TRBJ1-2
CDR3: CASKVGSRTYGYTF
DNA: TGTGCCAGTAAGGTCGGATCAAGAACCTATGGCTACACCTTC

D: .
size: .
V: TRBV7-3
J: TRBJ1-3
CDR3: CASSSMPGDTIYF
DNA: TGTGCCAGCAGCTCAATGCCCGGGGACACCATATATTTT

D: .
size: .
V: TRBV23-1
J: TRBJ1-4
CDR3: CASPQRNECEKLFF
DNA: TGCGCCAGCCCTCAGCGCAATGAGTGTGAAAAACTGTTTTTT

D: TRBD1
size: .
V: TRBV7-9
J: TRBJ1-4
CDR3: CASSLALGQGATNEKLFF
DNA: TGTGCCAGCAGCTTAGCGTTGGGACAGGGAGCAACTAATGAAAAACTGTTTTTT

D: .
size: .
V: TRBV28
J: TRBJ2-7
CDR3: CASSPTLTGPSYEQYF
DNA: TGTGCCAGCAGTCCGACGCTGACAGGACCCTCCTACGAGCAGTACTTC

D: .
size: .
V: TRBV5-1
J: TRBJ2-7
CDR3: CASSSAPGGDEQYF
DNA: TGCGCCAGCAGCTCGGCCCCCGGGGGTGACGAGCAGTACTTC

D: .
size: .
V: TRBV27
J: TRBJ1-5
CDR3: CASSLLWGQPQHF
DNA: TGTGCCAGCAGTTTATTATGGGGGCAGCCCCAGCATTTT

D: .
size: .
V: TRBV6-5
J: TRBJ1-2
CDR3: CATSPSGYGYTF
DNA: TGTGCCACCTCTCCGTCGGGATATGGCTACACCTTC

D: .
size: .
V: TRBV3-1/TRBV3-2
J: TRBJ2-2
CDR3: CASSQDVSGELFF
DNA: TGTGCCAGCAGCCAAGATGTCTCCGGGGAGCTGTTTTTT

D: .
size: .
V: TRBV11-2
J: TRBJ1-1
CDR3: CASSLTLDTEAFF
DNA: TGTGCCAGCAGCTTAACACTCGACACTGAAGCTTTCTTT

D: .
size: .
V: TRBV28
J: TRBJ1-2
CDR3: CASSLGLYGYTF
DNA: TGTGCCAGCAGTCTCGGACTTTATGGCTACACCTTC

D: .
size: .
V: TRBV27
J: TRBJ1-5
CDR3: CASSLGGVGQPQHF
DNA: TGTGCCAGCAGTTTAGGGGGGGTGGGTCAGCCCCAGCATTTT

D: .
size: .
V: TRBV2
J: TRBJ2-3
CDR3: CAAEGTDTQYF
DNA: TGTGCCGCCGAAGGCACAGATACGCAGTATTTT

D: .
size: .
V: TRBV2
J: TRBJ1-1
CDR3: CASSFRGENTEAFF
DNA: TGTGCCAGCAGTTTCAGGGGCGAGAACACTGAAGCTTTCTTT

D: .
size: .
V: TRBV28
J: TRBJ2-3
CDR3: CASSGGGFDTDTQYF
DNA: TGTGCCAGCAGTGGTGGTGGATTCGACACAGATACGCAGTATTTT

D: .
size: .
V: TRBV5-1
J: TRBJ2-2
CDR3: CASSIIKNTGELFF
DNA: TGCGCCAGCAGCATAATCAAGAACACCGGGGAGCTGTTTTTT

D: .
size: few
V: TRBV20-1
J: TRBJ1-1
CDR3: CSANPQAFF
DNA: TGCAGTGCCAATCCCCAAGCTTTCTTT

D: .
size: .
V: TRBV4-1
J: TRBJ1-1
CDR3: CASSQRTALNTEAFF
DNA: TGCGCCAGCAGCCAACGGACAGCCTTGAACACTGAAGCTTTCTTT

D: .
size: once
V: TRBV3-1/TRBV3-2
J: TRBJ2-7
CDR3: CASSQGGSQYF
DNA: TGTGCCAGCAGCCAAGGGGGTTCGCAGTACTTC

D: .
size: .
V: TRBV5-1
J: TRBJ2-2
CDR3: CASMLRRTVGELFF
DNA: TGCGCCAGCATGCTTAGGAGAACGGTCGGGGAGCTGTTTTTT

D: TRBD1
size: few
V: TRBV19
J: TRBJ2-2
CDR3: CASRSRGQGANTGELFF
DNA: TGTGCCAGTAGGTCACGGGGACAGGGGGCGAACACCGGGGAGCTGTTTTTT

D: TRBD1
size: .
V: TRBV28
J: TRBJ1-5
CDR3: CASPRGVSNQPQHF
DNA: TGTGCCAGCCCCAGGGGGGTTAGCAATCAGCCCCAGCATTTT

D: .
size: .
V: TRBV4-2
J: TRBJ2-1
CDR3: CASSQGRHVYNEQFF
DNA: TGTGCCAGCAGCCAAGGGCGCCACGTCTACAATGAGCAGTTCTTC

D: .
size: .
V: TRBV7-2
J: TRBJ2-7
CDR3: CASSLGTDLRGEQYF
DNA: TGTGCCAGCAGCTTAGGGACAGATCTACGAGGCGAGCAGTACTTC

D: TRBD2
size: .
V: TRBV6-6
J: TRBJ2-7
CDR3: CASTNPTSGGSYEQYF
DNA: TGTGCCAGCACCAACCCGACTAGCGGGGGCTCCTACGAGCAGTACTTC

D: TRBD1
size: .
V: TRBV28
J: TRBJ1-1
CDR3: CASSTRRQGPISTEAFF
DNA: TGTGCCAGCAGTACCAGGCGACAGGGACCAATATCCACTGAAGCTTTCTTT

D: .
size: once
V: TRBV7-3
J: TRBJ2-2
CDR3: CASSGVMAGELFF
DNA: TGTGCCAGCAGCGGTGTCATGGCCGGGGAGCTGTTTTTT

D: .
size: once
V: TRBV27
J: TRBJ1-2
CDR3: CASSRAISPTANYGYTF
DNA: TGTGCCAGCAGCCGGGCTATCTCCCCGACAGCTAACTATGGCTACACCTTC

D: .
size: once
V: TRBV10-3
J: TRBJ2-3
CDR3: CAIRFQWDTDTQYF
DNA: TGTGCCATCAGGTTCCAGTGGGACACAGATACGCAGTATTTT

D: .
size: .
V: TRBV4-2
J: TRBJ1-2
CDR3: CASSQDLGTADGYTF
DNA: TGTGCCAGCAGCCAAGACTTAGGGACCGCTGATGGCTACACCTTC